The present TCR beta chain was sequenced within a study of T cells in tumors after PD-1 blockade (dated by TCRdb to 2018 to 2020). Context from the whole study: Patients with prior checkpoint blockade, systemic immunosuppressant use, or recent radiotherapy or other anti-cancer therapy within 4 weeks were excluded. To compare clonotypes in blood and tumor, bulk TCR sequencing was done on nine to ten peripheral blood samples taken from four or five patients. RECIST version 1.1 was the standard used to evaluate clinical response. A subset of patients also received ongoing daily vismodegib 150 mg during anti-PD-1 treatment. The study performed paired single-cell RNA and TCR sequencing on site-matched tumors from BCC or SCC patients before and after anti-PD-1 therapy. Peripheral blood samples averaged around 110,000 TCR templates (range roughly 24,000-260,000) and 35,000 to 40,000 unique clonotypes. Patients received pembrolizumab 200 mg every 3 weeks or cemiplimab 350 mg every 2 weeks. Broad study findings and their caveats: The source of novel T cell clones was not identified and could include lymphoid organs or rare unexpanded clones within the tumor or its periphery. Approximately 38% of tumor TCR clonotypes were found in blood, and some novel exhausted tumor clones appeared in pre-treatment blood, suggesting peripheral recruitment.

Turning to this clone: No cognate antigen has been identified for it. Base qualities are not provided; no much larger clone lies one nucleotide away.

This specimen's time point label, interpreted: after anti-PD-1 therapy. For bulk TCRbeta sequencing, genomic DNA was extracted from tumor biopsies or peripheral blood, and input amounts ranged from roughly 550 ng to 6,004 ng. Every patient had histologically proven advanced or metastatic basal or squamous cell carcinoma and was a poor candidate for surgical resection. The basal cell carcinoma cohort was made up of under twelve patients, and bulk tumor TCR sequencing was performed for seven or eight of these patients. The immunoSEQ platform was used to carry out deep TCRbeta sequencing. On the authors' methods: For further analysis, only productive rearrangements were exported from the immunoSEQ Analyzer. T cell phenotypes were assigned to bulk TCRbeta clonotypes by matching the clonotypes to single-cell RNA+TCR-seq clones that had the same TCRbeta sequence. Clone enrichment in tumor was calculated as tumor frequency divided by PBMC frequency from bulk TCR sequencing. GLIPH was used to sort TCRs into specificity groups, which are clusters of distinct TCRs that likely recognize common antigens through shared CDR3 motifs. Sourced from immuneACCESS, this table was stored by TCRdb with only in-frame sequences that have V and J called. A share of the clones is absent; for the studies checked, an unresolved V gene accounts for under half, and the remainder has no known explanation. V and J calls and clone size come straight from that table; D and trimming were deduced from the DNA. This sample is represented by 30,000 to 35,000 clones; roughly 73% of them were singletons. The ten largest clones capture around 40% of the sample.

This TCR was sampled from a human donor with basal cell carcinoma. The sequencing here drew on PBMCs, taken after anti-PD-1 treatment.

The DNA sequence is as follows: TGCGCCAGCAGCCAAGAGCGGACAGGGAAGAGAAACACCATATATTTT. Its translation is CASSQERTGKRNTIYF. The V and J segments used are TRBV4-3 and TRBJ1-3, with 8 bases aligning to TRBD1. Trimming accounts for 0 bases at V and 5 bases at J, while the number of junction bases matched to no gene is 6. From the cysteine through the phenylalanine, the CDR3 covers 16 amino acids. CDR3 DNA is the only sequence kept; it has 48 bases, read in frame from the first base. Via the germline V gene, CDR1 is LGHNA and CDR2 YSLEER.